This T cell receptor beta chain was sequenced in a study of PD-1 blockade in classical Hodgkin lymphoma. Turning to the study itself: Patients were treated with nivolumab at 3 mg/kg, and this was given intravenously every 2 weeks. Notes on the study in general: Diminished baseline TCR diversity has been reported in newly diagnosed patients relative to healthy donors. While CD8+ TCR diversity did not rise significantly by C4D1, CD4+ TCR diversity did.

V gave up 4 bases and J gave up 5 bases; unmatched junction bases: 8. Germline V CDR1 and CDR2: SGHRS, YFSETQ. The CDR3 extends over 14 amino acids. Relapse was seen in all patients after autologous stem cell transplantation, and brentuximab vedotin exposure was variable. When best responses were assessed, they were complete response, partial response or progressive disease. The protocol was immunoSEQ multiplex PCR, while the TCRdb copy is restricted to in-frame clones and leaves out a portion. The sample has over 25,000 clones, more than 60% seen once. A remark on this clone: As yet, its antigen is unknown.

The material was peripheral blood mononuclear cells (PBMCs), obtained before the second cycle of nivolumab. The chain recombines TRBV5-1 with TRBJ1-2; 7 positions agree with TRBD1. This clonotype was obtained from a human donor with classical Hodgkin lymphoma. The CDR3 reads CASSTGTAHYGYTF. The CDR3 nucleotides are TGCGCCAGCAGCACCGGGACAGCGCATTATGGCTACACCTTC.